The 10 T cell receptor beta chains below all came from one sample that was sequenced in a study of cytomegalovirus exposure and HLA in healthy donors. A multiplex PCR was run with 60 Vbeta primers and 13 Jbeta primers. Sequencing used immunoSEQ multiplex PCR; TCRdb keeps in-frame clones, though not all of them. The table lists roughly 80,000 clones, around four fifths of them singletons. The specimen was PBMCs. These receptors originate from a man aged 45-65 years in good health and CMV-seropositive.

The chain recombines TRBV5-1 with TRBJ1-3; D gene unclear. The length of the CDR3 is 15 residues. Per germline, CDR1 SGHRS and CDR2 YFSETQ. V was pared by 2 bases and J by 1 base, with 10 bases between. This chain's CDR3 is CASSFVRISGNTIYF. Here the CDR3 DNA reads TGCGCCAGCAGCTTTGTCAGGATTTCTGGAAACACCATATATTTT.

For the CDR3, the DNA is TGCGCCAGCAGCCAAGATCGGGGGGGCCGAAATCAGCCCCAGCATTTT. It specifies CASSQDRGGRNQPQHF. The V gene is TRBV4-1, the J gene TRBJ1-5; tentative D call: TRBD1 (6 bases). The CDR3 has 16 residues. Per germline, CDR1 MGHRA and CDR2 YSYEKL. V was clipped by 0 bases and J by 4 bases, with 13 bases between them.

V usage is TRBV5-1 and J usage is TRBJ2-7; D remains unclear. The CDR3 totals 15 residues. V lost 0 bases and J 3 bases, leaving 13 bases between the germline ends. Germline V CDR1 and CDR2: SGHRS, YFSETQ. The CDR3 reads CASSLAGLEIYEQYF. The DNA of the CDR3 is TGCGCCAGCAGCTTGGCCGGGTTAGAGATCTACGAGCAGTACTTC.

V and J are TRBV30 and TRBJ1-1; perhaps TRBD1 as D (5 bases). Germline loops: CDR1 GTSNPN, CDR2 SVGIG (reference sequence). The ends were cut back, 1 base at V and 5 bases at J, with 11 bases in the middle. The CDR3 loop spans 13 amino acids. CDR3 loop: CAWSAARGTEAFF. Written as DNA, the CDR3 is TGTGCCTGGAGTGCCGCCCGGGGGACTGAAGCTTTCTTT.

The chain carries TRBV23-1 and TRBJ1-3; a possible D gene is TRBD1 (5 bases). TRBV23-1 falls under the ORF class, with uncertain function. Trimming took off 4 bases at V and 0 bases at J, with 25 bases between the two ends. The CDR3 totals 20 residues. CDR3 nucleotides: TGCGCCAGCAGTCCGCAATTTCTGAGACAGCGAATCAACTCTGGAAACACCATATATTTT. Residues: CASSPQFLRQRINSGNTIYF.

This clone has just a few counts. The chain recombines TRBV9 with TRBJ2-3, with a tentative D call TRBD2 (6 bases). V lost 4 bases and J 0 bases, leaving 15 bases between the germline ends. CDR3 length: 16 amino acids. The germline gives CDR1 SGDLS, CDR2 YYNGEE. CDR3 in DNA: TGTGCCAGCAGCACCCGTAGCGGATTCAGCACAGATACGCAGTATTTT. Its translation is CASSTRSGFSTDTQYF.

The V call is TRBV4-2, the J call TRBJ2-3, with TRBD2 matching 11 bases. V lost 1 base to trimming and J lost 5 bases; unmatched junction nucleotides: 11. The CDR3 sequence is 18 residues long. CDR1 is LGHNA, CDR2 YNFKEQ, per germline. The CDR3 loop reads CASSQGPPGLADRDTQYF. As DNA, the CDR3 is TGTGCCAGCAGCCAAGGCCCCCCGGGACTAGCGGACCGAGATACGCAGTATTTT.

The chain has TRBV5-4 and TRBJ2-3; the D is unclear. The CDR3 is made up of 15 amino acids. The ends were cut back, 2 bases at V and 2 bases at J, with 12 bases in the middle. Germline CDR1 is SGHNT and CDR2 is YYREEE (reference sequence). The CDR3 DNA sequence: TGTGCCAGCAGCTTCTATACAGTTACCACAGATACGCAGTATTTT. Translating gives CASSFYTVTTDTQYF.

The chain combines TRBV7-9 with TRBJ1-2; D gene unclear. The CDR3 is 11 residues long. The V end was cut by 1 base, the J end by 10 bases, with 7 bases between. Per germline, CDR1 SEHNR and CDR2 FQNEAQ (reference sequence). The CDR3 DNA reads as TGTGCCAGCAGCTTAGGGCGGGACTACACCTTC. This translates into CASSLGRDYTF.

This clone was detected a few times. The J gene is TRBJ2-1, the V gene TRBV4-1; D gene unclear. This CDR3 region has 15 residues. The V gene lost 2 bases and the J gene lost 4 bases, with 12 bases spanning the gap. Germline V lookup: CDR1 MGHRA, CDR2 YSYEKL. The CDR3 DNA reads as TGCGCCAGCAGCCAAAGGAGCGTCGGATACAATGAGCAGTTCTTC. This encodes CASSQRSVGYNEQFF.